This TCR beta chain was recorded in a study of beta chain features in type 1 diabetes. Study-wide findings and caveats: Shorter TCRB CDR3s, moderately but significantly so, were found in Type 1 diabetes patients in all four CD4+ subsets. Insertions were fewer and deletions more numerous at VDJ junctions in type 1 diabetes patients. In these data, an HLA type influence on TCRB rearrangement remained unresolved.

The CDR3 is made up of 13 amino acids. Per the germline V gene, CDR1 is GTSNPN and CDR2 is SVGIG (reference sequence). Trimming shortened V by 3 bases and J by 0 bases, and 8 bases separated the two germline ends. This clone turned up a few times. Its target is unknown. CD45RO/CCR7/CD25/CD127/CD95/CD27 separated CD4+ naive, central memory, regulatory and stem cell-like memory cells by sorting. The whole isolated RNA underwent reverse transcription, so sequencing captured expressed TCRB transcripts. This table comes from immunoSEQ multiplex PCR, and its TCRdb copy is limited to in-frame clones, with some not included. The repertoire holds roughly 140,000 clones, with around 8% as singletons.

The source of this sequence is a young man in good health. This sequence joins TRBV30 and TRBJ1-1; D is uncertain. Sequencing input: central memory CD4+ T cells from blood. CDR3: CAWRSSVNTEAFF. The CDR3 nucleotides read TGTGCCTGGAGAAGTTCAGTGAACACTGAAGCTTTCTTT.